This T cell receptor beta chain was sequenced for a study of T cells in Graves' hyperthyroidism and ophthalmopathy. Study-wide results and caveats: Blood also held most thyroid clonotypes expanded beyond 0.001.

The germline CDR1 and CDR2 sequences are LNHNV and YYDKDF (reference sequence). The CDR3 totals 15 residues. Deletions cut 4 bases from V and 2 bases from J, with 13 bases between. This clonotype has at least ten counts. The target antigen is unknown. Amplification of TCR beta CDR3 regions used RNA as the template. A set of HTBI primers served as the primers for a first-round RT-PCR of the TCR CDR3. In TCRdb, the multiplex PCR reads were re-called with MiXCR into one record per CDR3 protein. The sample includes nearly 250,000 distinct CDR3 sequences, around 25% seen only once; the top ten take about a third.

The sequence was obtained from a woman between 35 and 50 years old with Graves' ophthalmopathy. The sequencing sample was made of blood. The chain joins TRBV15 to TRBJ2-3; a possible D gene is TRBD2 (5 bases). As DNA, the CDR3 is TGTGCCACCAGCACAGGTGGGAGCTTCACAGATACGCAGTATTTT. Its translation: CATSTGGSFTDTQYF.